The 24 T cell receptor beta chains presented below share a single source sample, sequenced in a study of blood T cell repertoires in COVID-19. Data came from immunoSEQ multiplex PCR; TCRdb stores just in-frame clones and leaves some out. The table shows about 45,000 clones, with 75% to 85% occurring only once. Sequencing was done on a sample of peripheral blood. These receptors all come from an elderly man in a cohort sampled during active COVID-19.

The chain has TRBV28 and TRBJ1-5, with TRBD1 matching over 9 bases. Per germline, CDR1 MDHEN and CDR2 SYDVKM. The CDR3 spans 16 residues. V dropped 5 bases and J dropped 6; count of bases not matched to a gene: 11. The CDR3 DNA follows: TGTGCCAGCAGTCCCCGTAGAGGACAGGGGAGTCAGCCCCAGCATTTT. Translated: CASSPRRGQGSQPQHF.

This clone was detected once. This rearrangement joins TRBV27 to TRBJ1-5; 9 nucleotides match TRBD1. The CDR3 runs to 17 residues. J lost 1 base, V lost 5 bases, and 9 bases had no gene match. CDR1 MNHEY and CDR2 SMNVEV come from the germline V gene (reference sequence). The CDR3 here is CASSKTDRGFSNQPQHF. CDR3 DNA: TGTGCCAGCAGTAAGACGGACAGGGGATTCAGCAATCAGCCCCAGCATTTT.

V is TRBV7-8 and J is TRBJ2-6; tentative D call: TRBD2 (5 bases). The germline V gene encodes CDR1 SGHVS and CDR2 FQNEAQ. The CDR3 loop spans 17 amino acids. The V gene lost 5 bases and the J gene lost 1 base, with 15 bases spanning the gap. CDR3 in DNA: TGTGCCAGCAGCCCCCGGGAAGCCGGGTCTGGGGCCAACGTCCTGACTTTC. It codes for CASSPREAGSGANVLTF.

The CDR3 region has the DNA TGTGCCAGCAGCAGAGCCCGGGACAGGGGTCAGGAGACCCAGTACTTC. Its translation is CASSRARDRGQETQYF. The rearrangement links TRBV5-4 to TRBJ2-5, with 10 bases matching TRBD1. The V gene's germline CDR1 is SGHNT and CDR2 YYREEE (reference sequence). V lost 4 bases, J lost 5 bases, and 11 bases stayed unmatched. There are 16 residues in the CDR3.

The chain employs TRBV10-3 and TRBJ2-1, with D possibly TRBD2 on 5 matching bases. Germline CDR1 and CDR2: ENHRY and SYGVKD. CDR3 length: 12 amino acids. The V end was cut by 8 bases, the J end by 3 bases, with 8 bases between. The CDR3 bases are TGTGCCATCGGAGCGGACTACAATGAGCAGTTCTTC. Encoded protein: CAIGADYNEQFF.

The chain has TRBV19 and TRBJ1-2, with D perhaps TRBD1 (6 bases). Deletions cut 7 bases from V and 6 bases from J, with 12 bases between. The CDR3 runs 12 residues. The germline V gene encodes CDR1 LNHDA and CDR2 SQIVND (reference sequence). The CDR3 here is CASTTGWNGYTF. The CDR3 DNA is TGTGCCAGTACTACAGGGTGGAATGGCTACACCTTC.

This clone was picked up one time. V is TRBV5-1 and J is TRBJ1-2; D might be TRBD1 (6 bases). The CDR3 is 14 amino acids. The germline V gene encodes CDR1 SGHRS and CDR2 YFSETQ. V lost 7 bases to trimming and J lost 8 bases, with 21 bases between them. CDR3 in DNA: TGCGCCAGCTTCCGTCCCGGGGACAACGGAGGCTACACCTTC. This sequence encodes CASFRPGDNGGYTF. Supplemented by reference TRBV5-1 and TRBJ1-2, the full variable domain reads KAGVTQTPRYLIKTRGQQVTLSCSPISGHRSVSWYQQTPGQGLQFLFEYFSETQRNKGNFPGRFSGRQFSNSRSEMNVSTLELGDSALYLCASFRPGDNGGYTFGSGTRLTVV.

The chain combines TRBV7-9 with TRBJ2-5; 9 bases agree with TRBD1. This CDR3 contains 15 residues. The germline CDR1 and CDR2 sequences are SEHNR and FQNEAQ (reference sequence). The trim removed 3 bases at V and 2 bases at J, leaving 4 bases unmatched. The CDR3 coding sequence is TGTGCCAGCAGCTTCCTGGGGACAGGGCAAGAGACCCAGTACTTC. As protein: CASSFLGTGQETQYF.

The chain recombines TRBV27 with TRBJ1-4; tentatively, D is TRBD1 (6 bases). Trimming shortened V by 3 bases and J by 1 base, and 12 bases separated the two germline ends. Germline loops: CDR1 MNHEY, CDR2 SMNVEV (reference sequence). This CDR3 spans 16 amino acids. The CDR3 protein is CASSLAGAGTNEKLFF. As DNA, the CDR3 is TGTGCCAGCAGTTTGGCAGGGGCGGGAACTAATGAAAAACTGTTTTTT.

This chain links TRBV9 with TRBJ2-3, with TRBD2 matching 8 bases. This CDR3 spans 18 amino acids. The germline V gene encodes CDR1 SGDLS and CDR2 YYNGEE. Trimming cost V 0 bases and J 5 bases; bases outside gene matches: 14. CDR3 in DNA: TGTGCCAGCAGCGTAGCCCTGGTTGGCGGGGGGATGCAAGATACGCAGTATTTT. This encodes CASSVALVGGGMQDTQYF. The whole variable domain, remainder taken from reference TRBV9 and TRBJ2-3, is DSGVTQTPKHLITATGQRVTLRCSPRSGDLSVYWYQQSLDQGLQFLIQYYNGEERAKGNILERFSAQQFPDLHSELNLSSLELGDSALYFCASSVALVGGGMQDTQYFGPGTRLTVL.

The chain is built from TRBV9 and TRBJ2-1; D is unclear. CDR3 length: 15 residues. V was shortened by 0 bases and J by 4 bases, with 11 bases between the two germline ends. Germline V gene sequence: CDR1 SGDLS, CDR2 YYNGEE. The chain's CDR3 is CASSVAATYYNEQFF. CDR3 coding DNA: TGTGCCAGCAGCGTAGCTGCGACTTATTACAATGAGCAGTTCTTC.

This chain links TRBV13 with TRBJ2-2, with 9 bases fitting TRBD1. Germline-derived CDR1 and CDR2 are PRHDT and FYEKMQ (reference sequence). V was pared by 4 bases and J by 4 bases, with 7 bases of the junction left unmatched. The CDR3 has 16 amino acids. The DNA for the CDR3 is TGTGCCAGCAGCTCACGGACAGGGGCGGGCACCGGGGAGCTGTTTTTT. As protein: CASSSRTGAGTGELFF. Full variable domain (rest looked up from reference TRBV13 and TRBJ2-2): AAGVIQSPRHLIKEKRETATLKCYPIPRHDTVYWYQQGPGQDPQFLISFYEKMQSDKGSIPDRFSAQQFSDYHSELNMSSLELGDSALYFCASSSRTGAGTGELFFGEGSRLTVL.

The chain uses TRBV20-1 and TRBJ1-3; 7 bases line up with TRBD1. Germline V lookup: CDR1 DFQATT, CDR2 SNEGSKA (reference sequence). This CDR3 is built from 15 residues. J gave up 0 bases and V 3 bases, and 5 bases lay outside the gene matches. The CDR3 DNA is TGCAGTGCTAGTGGGGACAGCAGCTCTGGAAACACCATATATTTT. It yields the protein CSASGDSSSGNTIYF.

V is TRBV12-5 and J is TRBJ2-3; tentatively, D is TRBD1 (7 bases). Germline V gives CDR1 LGHNT, CDR2 FRNRAP. CDR3 length equals 15 residues. V was trimmed by 4 bases and J by 7 bases, leaving 18 bases between them. DNA for the CDR3: TGTGCTAGTGGTTACTCAGGGGGGCCGGCTAATACGCAGTATTTT. It codes for CASGYSGGPANTQYF.

The rearrangement links TRBV28 to TRBJ2-3, with 10 bases matching TRBD2. J gave up 1 base and V 2 bases, and 3 bases lay outside the gene matches. The CDR3 length is 16 residues. CDR1 and CDR2 from the germline V gene are MDHEN and SYDVKM. The CDR3 sequence is CASSLAGLAGTDTQYF. CDR3 DNA sequence: TGTGCCAGCAGTTTAGCTGGACTAGCGGGCACAGATACGCAGTATTTT.

The gene calls are TRBV5-1 and TRBJ2-5, with a tentative D call TRBD2 (7 bases). The V end lost 7 bases, the J end lost 3 bases, and 13 bases lay between the germline ends. The germline CDR1 and CDR2 sequences are SGHRS and YFSETQ. The CDR3 contains 13 residues. The CDR3 DNA reads as TGCGCCAGCGTCAGGGGAGGGGAAGAGACCCAGTACTTC. It is translated as CASVRGGEETQYF.

The chain uses TRBV5-1 and TRBJ2-7; a weak D match, TRBD2 (7 bases). V dropped 0 bases and J dropped 0 bases, with 13 bases sitting between them. Germline values: CDR1 SGHRS, CDR2 YFSETQ. The CDR3 contains 16 residues. CDR3 nucleotides: TGCGCCAGCAGCTTGGCCGAGGGGGGGCCCTCCTACGAGCAGTACTTC. This sequence encodes CASSLAEGGPSYEQYF.

The chain uses TRBV10-3 and TRBJ2-7; D is unresolved. The CDR3 contains 15 residues. Germline lookup yields CDR1 ENHRY and CDR2 SYGVKD. V lost 4 bases and J lost 0, with 13 bases in between. The CDR3 nucleotides read TGTGCCATCAGTGCATTAAGAGAGAGCTCCTACGAGCAGTACTTC. It encodes CAISALRESSYEQYF.

V and J are TRBV27 and TRBJ2-1; no clear D. The CDR3 is 14 residues long. Germline V gene data show CDR1 as MNHEY and CDR2 as SMNVEV (reference sequence). Between the trimmed V and J ends, which lost 2 bases and 3 bases, there was a span of 8 bases. The CDR3 DNA sequence: TGTGCCAGCAGTTTAAACCCCAGCTACAATGAGCAGTTCTTC. Translation gives CASSLNPSYNEQFF.

The table lists this clone with a few counts. This chain joins TRBV6-1 and TRBJ1-2; 7 nucleotides agree with TRBD1. Trimming at V came to 1 base and at J to 0 bases, leaving 11 bases not matched to a gene. Germline V gene lookup returns CDR1 MNHNS and CDR2 SASEGT. The CDR3 runs to 18 residues. CDR3 protein: CASSEVSQGVLANYGYTF. In DNA form, the CDR3 reads TGTGCCAGCAGTGAAGTGAGCCAGGGGGTCTTAGCTAACTATGGCTACACCTTC.

J is TRBJ2-7 and V is TRBV4-1; 12 bases are a match to TRBD2. Trimming at V came to 1 base and at J to 7 bases, leaving 5 bases not matched to a gene. Germline values: CDR1 MGHRA, CDR2 YSYEKL. This CDR3 is built from 15 residues. Here the CDR3 DNA reads TGCGCCAGCAGCCAAGGGGCCGGGACTAGCGGGGAGCAGTACTTC. Residues: CASSQGAGTSGEQYF.

The chain is built from TRBV10-3 and TRBJ2-1, with TRBD1 as a possible D gene (7 bases). CDR3 length equals 16 residues. V was shortened by 0 bases and J by 6 bases, with 15 bases between the two germline ends. The germline V gene has CDR1 ENHRY and CDR2 SYGVKD. In DNA, the CDR3 is TGTGCCATCAGTGAGTCGACAGGGAGGTCGAGCAATGAGCAGTTCTTC. Translated: CAISESTGRSSNEQFF.

The chain recombines TRBV29-1 with TRBJ2-2, with D possibly matching TRBD1 (6 bases). Per germline, CDR1 SQVTM and CDR2 ANQGSEA. There are 13 residues in the CDR3. With 5 bases removed from V and 5 bases from J, the gap between germline ends came to 12 bases. In DNA, the CDR3 is TGCAGCGTTAGGGACACAGGAACCGGGGAGCTGTTTTTT. This sequence encodes CSVRDTGTGELFF.

The V and J genes are TRBV11-2 and TRBJ2-7; tentative D call: TRBD2 (7 bases). Germline V CDR1 and CDR2: SGHAT, FQNNGV. V was cut by 5 bases and J by 4 bases, with 15 bases left in between. The CDR3 extends over 14 amino acids. The CDR3 protein is CASSHNEGGYEQYF. The CDR3 DNA sequence: TGTGCCAGCAGCCACAACGAGGGGGGGTACGAGCAGTACTTC.